Listed here are 3 T cell receptor beta chains from one sample, sequenced in a study of shared clonotypes between healthy human individuals. The method was immunoSEQ multiplex PCR; TCRdb's version includes in-frame clones alone and lacks a portion of them. The sample lists around 1 million clones, 70% to 85% seen once, with nearly 1.5% in the top ten. Input material: memory CD4+ T cells sorted from blood. Stated subset: CD45RA-negative fraction. Source of these receptors: a man between 18 and 29 years old in good health.

This chain uses TRBV5-6 with TRBJ2-5; D is uncertain. V gave up 2 bases and J gave up 5 bases, with 13 bases separating them. Germline V gene sequence: CDR1 SGHDT, CDR2 YYEEEE. The CDR3 spans 14 residues. This chain's CDR3 is CASSFVEVVETQYF. DNA of the CDR3: TGTGCCAGCAGCTTTGTAGAGGTGGTCGAGACCCAGTACTTC.

This clone was found many times. Other DNA sequences in this specimen translate into the identical CDR3. The chain joins TRBV7-2 to TRBJ1-2, with TRBD1 as a possible D gene (6 bases). The germline gives CDR1 SGHTA, CDR2 FQGNSA. The CDR3 has 16 amino acids. V shed 0 bases and J shed 7 bases, with 18 bases lying between them. The CDR3 sequence is CASSLAGLGGVGGYTF. CDR3 coding DNA: TGTGCCAGCAGCTTAGCGGGGTTAGGGGGAGTAGGTGGCTACACCTTC.

V gene TRBV10-3 combines with J gene TRBJ2-1; D not resolved. The germline V and J ends were trimmed by 4 bases and 0 bases, with 16 bases remaining between them. Germline CDR1 reads ENHRY; CDR2 reads SYGVKD. CDR3 size: 17 residues. This CDR3 is CAISGLGQSSSYNEQFF. For the CDR3, the DNA is TGTGCCATCAGTGGATTAGGGCAGTCGAGCTCCTACAATGAGCAGTTCTTC.